The 23 T cell receptor beta chains in this list originate from one sample, sequenced in a study of blood T cell repertoires in COVID-19. Assay: immunoSEQ multiplex PCR; the TCRdb copy retains only in-frame clones and omits some. The sample holds 55,000 to 70,000 clones, about nine tenths seen once. Sequencing was done on a sample of peripheral blood. These receptor sequences come from a woman of 80 years or more with COVID-19, enrolled during active disease.

The V gene is TRBV15, the J gene TRBJ1-5; TRBD1 matches at 7 bases. Germline loops: CDR1 LNHNV, CDR2 YYDKDF (reference sequence). The CDR3 extends over 15 amino acids. V trimming: 2 bases; J trimming: 4 bases; junction bases outside the gene matches: 5. This CDR3 reads CATSRTRDRNQPQHF. The CDR3 DNA reads as TGTGCCACCAGCAGAACCCGGGACAGAAATCAGCCCCAGCATTTT.

The chain employs TRBV4-2 and TRBJ2-2; TRBD2 matches at 12 bases. CDR3 length: 23 residues. J was trimmed by 0 bases and V by 2 bases; bases with no gene match: 19. The germline CDR1 and CDR2 sequences are LGHNA and YNFKEQ. The CDR3 DNA sequence: TGTGCCAGCAGCCAATACGGTTTTCCTAGCGGGGGGGTCGGGCCACCGAACACCGGGGAGCTGTTTTTT. It codes for CASSQYGFPSGGVGPPNTGELFF.

This chain connects TRBV19 to TRBJ2-7; 15 bases agree with TRBD2. After removal of 7 bases from V and 5 bases from J, the junction contained 15 bases not matched to a gene. Germline assignment: CDR1 LNHDA and CDR2 SQIVND (reference sequence). The CDR3 length is 18 residues. The CDR3 DNA reads TGTGCCAGTACCCCTGGACTAGCGGGGGGGCCCCGGGGAAACGAGCAGTACTTC. This sequence encodes CASTPGLAGGPRGNEQYF. The entire variable domain, with the rest obtained from reference TRBV19 and TRBJ2-7, is as follows: DGGITQSPKYLFRKEGQNVTLSCEQNLNHDAMYWYRQDPGQGLRLIYYSQIVNDFQKGDIAEGYSVSREKKESFPLTVTSAQKNPTAFYLCASTPGLAGGPRGNEQYFGPGTRLTVT.

The rearrangement links TRBV23-1 to TRBJ1-2; D remains unclear. TRBV23-1 is labeled an ORF, and its function is uncertain. The V end was cut by 0 bases, the J end by 0 bases, with 8 bases between. CDR3 length: 15 amino acids. The CDR3: CASSQSKETNYGYTF. The CDR3, as DNA: TGCGCCAGCAGTCAATCGAAAGAGACTAACTATGGCTACACCTTC.

The CDR3, as DNA: TGTGCCAGCAGCCCCCGTAGGAGAGGCACTGAAGCTTTCTTT. Its protein product is CASSPRRRGTEAFF. The rearrangement uses TRBV7-2 and TRBJ1-1; D remains unclear. Trimming took 5 bases from V and 4 from J, leaving 14 bases between them. The CDR3 totals 14 residues. Germline CDR1 and CDR2: SGHTA and FQGNSA.

This clone has a single count. The gene calls are TRBV3-1 (or the pseudogene TRBV3-2) and TRBJ1-2, with D hard to call. This CDR3 spans 14 amino acids. Germline V gives CDR1 LGHDT, CDR2 YNNKEL (reference sequence). Between the trimmed V and J ends, which lost 4 bases and 0 bases, there was a span of 9 bases. CDR3 loop: CASSPDISNYGYTF. The CDR3 nucleotides are TGTGCCAGCAGCCCTGACATATCTAACTATGGCTACACCTTC.

The chain couples TRBV5-4 to TRBJ2-1, with TRBD1 matching over 10 bases. The CDR3 is 15 amino acids. Looked up from germline, CDR1 is SGHNT and CDR2 is YYREEE (reference sequence). Unmatched junction bases numbered 10, after V lost 4 bases and J lost 9 bases. In nucleotides, the CDR3 is TGTGCCAGCAGCGCGCCGGGACAGGGGCGAGGTGAGCAGTTCTTC. Translation gives CASSAPGQGRGEQFF.

The CDR3 protein is CASSLNGAQPQHF. Here the CDR3 DNA reads TGTGCCAGCAGCTTGAATGGGGCCCAGCCCCAGCATTTT. The genes are TRBV5-4 and TRBJ1-5; possible D gene TRBD1, 5 bases. V lost 1 base and J lost 7, with 9 bases in between. Germline V gene sequence: CDR1 SGHNT, CDR2 YYREEE (reference sequence). The length of the CDR3 is 13 residues.

The chain joins TRBV3-1 (or the pseudogene TRBV3-2) to TRBJ1-2, with D perhaps matching TRBD1 (5 bases). There are 15 residues in the CDR3. The V gene lost 4 bases and the J gene lost 3 bases, with 15 bases spanning the gap. Germline CDR1 and CDR2: LGHDT and YNNKEL (reference sequence). The CDR3 DNA sequence: TGTGCCAGCAGCCCGCGTGGGGCTGACTACTATGGCTACACCTTC. It is translated as CASSPRGADYYGYTF.

The rearrangement links TRBV5-6 to TRBJ2-7, with TRBD1 matching 7 bases. Germline CDR1 SGHDT, CDR2 YYEEEE. The ends lost 5 bases at V and 6 bases at J; junction bases unmatched: 20. This CDR3 has 17 amino acids. The DNA for the CDR3 is TGTGCCAGCAGGCGACAGGGCCGACAGGGAACCTACGGCGAGCAGTACTTC. Its translation is CASRRQGRQGTYGEQYF.

This chain links TRBV6-5 with TRBJ2-2; 9 nucleotides line up with TRBD1. The ends lost 4 bases at V and 5 bases at J; junction bases unmatched: 5. The CDR3 loop spans 15 amino acids. The germline gives CDR1 MNHEY, CDR2 SVGAGI. The CDR3 loop reads CASSSPDRGTGELFF. CDR3 coding DNA: TGTGCCAGCAGTTCACCGGACAGGGGAACCGGGGAGCTGTTTTTT.

The chain carries TRBV5-6 and TRBJ1-5; no clear D gene. The V gene lost 4 bases and the J gene lost 4 bases, with 9 bases spanning the gap. This CDR3 is 13 amino acids long. Germline V gene data show CDR1 as SGHDT and CDR2 as YYEEEE. CDR3 region: CASSMGRNQPQHF. CDR3 nucleotide sequence: TGTGCCAGCAGCATGGGCCGGAATCAGCCCCAGCATTTT.

CDR3 region: CATRGGGPSQETQYF. The CDR3 nucleotides are TGTGCCACCCGCGGCGGGGGGCCCTCTCAAGAGACCCAGTACTTC. The chain is built from TRBV10-3 and TRBJ2-5; TRBD2 aligns across 8 bases. The germline V gene has CDR1 ENHRY and CDR2 SYGVKD. V was pared by 10 bases and J by 2 bases, with 12 bases of the junction left unmatched. The CDR3 extends over 15 amino acids.

This clone occurred once. This chain links TRBV4-2 with TRBJ2-1; tentatively, D is TRBD2 (7 bases). The V gene's germline CDR1 is LGHNA and CDR2 YNFKEQ. The CDR3 is 17 amino acids. V lost 0 bases and J lost 6, with 18 bases in between. The CDR3 protein is CASSQDDRGGPANEQFF. Written as DNA, the CDR3 is TGTGCCAGCAGCCAAGATGATAGGGGGGGCCCTGCCAATGAGCAGTTCTTC.

The chain employs TRBV18 and TRBJ1-5, with D unresolved. V gave up 2 bases and J gave up 3 bases, with 11 bases separating them. CDR1 KGHSH and CDR2 LQKENI come from the germline V gene. The CDR3 sequence is 15 residues long. This chain's CDR3 is CASSPEQSLNQPQHF. The DNA for the CDR3 is TGTGCCAGCTCACCAGAACAGTCCCTCAATCAGCCCCAGCATTTT. Filled out from reference TRBV18 and TRBJ1-5, the complete variable domain reads NAGVMQNPRHLVRRRGQEARLRCSPMKGHSHVYWYRQLPEEGLKFMVYLQKENIIDESGMPKERFSAEFPKEGPSILRIQQVVRGDSAAYFCASSPEQSLNQPQHFGDGTRLSIL.

This clone was observed a single time. The chain recombines TRBV2 with TRBJ1-2; possible D gene TRBD1, 5 bases. The CDR3 spans 15 residues. Trimming took 7 bases from V and 0 from J, leaving 15 bases between them. Germline CDR1 is SNHLY and CDR2 is FYNNEI. CDR3 DNA sequence: TGTGCCAGCAAAGTTTCGGGGGTTTCTAACTATGGCTACACCTTC. Amino acids: CASKVSGVSNYGYTF. The whole variable domain, remainder taken from reference TRBV2 and TRBJ1-2, is EPEVTQTPSHQVTQMGQEVILRCVPISNHLYFYWYRQILGQKVEFLVSFYNNEISEKSEIFDDQFSVERPDGSNFTLKIRSTKLEDSAMYFCASKVSGVSNYGYTFGSGTRLTVV.

The V and J genes are TRBV12-5 and TRBJ1-5; the match to TRBD1 covers 8 bases. Unmatched junction bases numbered 10, after V lost 11 bases and J lost 1 base. The V gene's germline CDR1 is LGHNT and CDR2 FRNRAP. The CDR3 runs 15 residues. CDR3 in DNA: TGTGCTTCCTACTCACGACAGGGGAGCAATCAGCCCCAGCATTTT. It is translated as CASYSRQGSNQPQHF.

This clone was seen only once. The rearrangement uses TRBV5-6 and TRBJ1-2; 9 positions match TRBD1. V shed 0 bases and J 6 bases; nucleotides not matched to a gene: 6. The CDR3 totals 15 residues. The germline CDR1 and CDR2 sequences are SGHDT and YYEEEE. The CDR3 sequence: CASSLGDRVGNGYTF. The CDR3 region has the DNA TGTGCCAGCAGCTTGGGGGACAGGGTTGGCAATGGCTACACCTTC. The full variable domain, in which reference TRBV5-6 and TRBJ1-2 provide the parts outside the CDR3, is DAGVTQSPTHLIKTRGQQVTLRCSPKSGHDTVSWYQQALGQGPQFIFQYYEEEERQRGNFPDRFSGHQFPNYSSELNVNALLLGDSALYLCASSLGDRVGNGYTFGSGTRLTVV.

As to this clone: The same CDR3 also results from other DNA sequences found in this sample. The V gene is TRBV7-7, the J gene TRBJ2-3, with a tentative D call TRBD2 (5 bases). Trimming took off 5 bases at V and 0 bases at J, with 12 bases between the two ends. The CDR3 has 15 residues. Germline V gene sequence: CDR1 SSHAT, CDR2 FNYEAQ (reference sequence). CDR3 sequence: CASSTGLSSTDTQYF. The CDR3 bases are TGTGCCAGCAGCACCGGACTTTCTAGCACAGATACGCAGTATTTT.

There are a few counts of this clone. V and J are TRBV5-4 and TRBJ2-3; 16 positions match TRBD2. Unmatched junction bases numbered 2, after V lost 0 bases and J lost 4 bases. The CDR3 runs 17 residues. Germline V gives CDR1 SGHNT, CDR2 YYREEE (reference sequence). This chain's CDR3 is CASSLAGTSGGADTQYF. The CDR3 DNA is TGTGCCAGCAGCTTGGCCGGGACTAGCGGGGGGGCAGATACGCAGTATTTT.

The chain couples TRBV13 to TRBJ2-3, with 8 bases that match TRBD2. Germline V gene sequence: CDR1 PRHDT, CDR2 FYEKMQ (reference sequence). This CDR3 region has 15 residues. V lost 2 bases and J lost 6; bases outside the gene matches: 7. The CDR3, as DNA: TGTGCCAGCAGCTTATTCGGGGGGGAATCGGATACGCAGTATTTT. It specifies CASSLFGGESDTQYF.

V gene TRBV5-1 combines with J gene TRBJ1-1, with unresolved D. Trimming removed 1 base at V and 7 bases at J, with 17 bases between. Germline values: CDR1 SGHRS, CDR2 YFSETQ. The CDR3 is 15 residues long. The CDR3 bases are TGCGCCAGCAGCTTGACGGGTAGTGGAAATGGTGAAGCTTTCTTT. Protein product: CASSLTGSGNGEAFF. Drawing the rest from reference TRBV5-1 and TRBJ1-1, the complete variable domain is KAGVTQTPRYLIKTRGQQVTLSCSPISGHRSVSWYQQTPGQGLQFLFEYFSETQRNKGNFPGRFSGRQFSNSRSEMNVSTLELGDSALYLCASSLTGSGNGEAFFGQGTRLTVV.

J is TRBJ2-2 and V is TRBV19; the D gene is possibly TRBD2 (6 bases). The CDR3 loop spans 16 amino acids. CDR1 is LNHDA, CDR2 SQIVND, per germline (reference sequence). The germline V and J ends were trimmed by 5 bases and 1 base, with 14 bases remaining between them. The CDR3 loop reads CASSRSSEMNTGELFF. CDR3 nucleotides: TGTGCCAGTAGTCGATCTAGCGAGATGAACACCGGGGAGCTGTTTTTT.